This T cell receptor beta chain was profiled in a study of shared clonotypes between healthy human individuals (dated by TCRdb to about 2020). Describing the broader study: A couple of women and a few men aged 18 to 49 years were included in the cohort. Per donor, three plates each were used for CD4 naive and CD4 memory, two for CD8 naive, and one for CD8 memory. To estimate repertoire size and how much clonotypes are shared between individuals, the study performed deep sequencing of blood TCR repertoires from a few healthy adults. Libraries were prepared and TCR repertoires were sequenced by different laboratories using diverse techniques, in order to increase sequencing depth and limit assay-specific biases. Leukapheresis yielded between about 0.9 and 9.5 billion PBMCs per donor. Broad study findings and their caveats: Rarefaction of sorted-subset datasets indicated incomplete sequencing despite the large sequencing depth. When a few donors were compared, the shared fraction of clonotypes was about 5.2% for naive CD4, over 3% for naive CD8, 2% to 2.5% for memory CD4, and around 0.37% for memory CD8. The genetic and exposure-history diversity represented was limited by the small number of donors. Based on pairwise subsampling, the degree of clonotype sharing among donors was expected to be affected by sequencing depth. Sampling was restricted to blood, and TCR repertoires in tissues likely differ from the TCR repertoires found in blood. Compared with non-shared clonotypes, the clonotypes found in all four sorted-subset donors had higher generation probabilities. Larger estimated clonotype richness was generally found for naive subsets than for memory subsets.

The donors were healthy, HIV-negative adults with no recently reported acute infections or vaccinations. Every donor was a Caucasian adult living in Nashville, Tennessee, USA. Magnetic negative selection was used to enrich CD4+ T cells, after which naive cells were positively selected on CD45RA and the negative fraction became the memory subset. After blood collection by leukapheresis, PBMCs were isolated using Ficoll-Histopaque density gradient centrifugation and then cryopreserved in the vapor phase of liquid nitrogen. Purity and quantity of every magnetically sorted T cell population were checked by analytical flow cytometry. From each sorted fraction, genomic DNA was isolated and quantified by UV absorbance on a Nanodrop 2000c. V is pared back by 2 bases and J by 8 bases, with 13 bases lying between the germline termini. The CDR3, cysteine through phenylalanine, is 14 amino acids long. The sequence is cut down to CDR3 DNA, 42 bases in frame from base 1. Based on the germline V gene, the CDR1 and CDR2 sequences are SGHDT and YYEEEE.

A word on this clone: Its antigen remains undetermined. Qualities for individual bases were not recorded, and no much larger clone is one base off.

Using the deep immunoSEQ assay, multiplex PCR amplified TCR CDR3 regions from genomic DNA. Extracted genomic DNA from each cell subset was distributed evenly across all wells of several immunoSEQ 96-well plates, and each plate was treated as a replicate. For sorted subsets, around 200 ng genomic DNA, equal to 25,000 to 35,000 T cell genomes, was loaded into each replicate PCR. The purified libraries were quantified using a Qubit 3.0 fluorometer, sized with a Bioanalyzer 2100, and then quantified again using the KAPA Library Quantification kit. Every immunoSEQ 96-well plate was sequenced on a dedicated single-read 150-cycle Illumina NextSeq 550 flow cell. The original methods were these. Because the immunoSEQ output held only junctional sequences and lacked quality scores, the filtering could not match the filtering applied to full-length reads. Sequences were annotated with PyIR, a Python wrapper for IgBLAST v1.9, and V/J genes and CDR3 were assigned using IMGT germline references. Reads were filtered out if the reads had weak V/J assignments (E-value above 1e-6), no CDR3, stop codons, out-of-frame junctions, or ambiguous translated residues. A V3J clonotype was defined by an identical inferred V gene, J gene, and CDR3 amino acid sequence. Percentage overlap between repertoires was calculated by dividing the number of shared unique clonotypes by the size of the smaller repertoire. Richness of each repertoire was evaluated using RTK rarefaction, the Chao1 estimator, and Recon v2.1 estimates of unobserved clonotypes. OLGA was used to compute generation probabilities for all TCRbeta clonotypes that the gDNA method yielded from a few donors. The table was pulled from immuneACCESS by TCRdb, which kept in-frame rearrangements only. Such tables lose some clones; where checked, under half of the loss comes from unresolved V genes, and the rest has no known cause. V, J and clone size are taken as reported in that table, and D and trimming were inferred from the DNA itself. A total of millions of clones appear in this sample, 85% to 95% of them only once. The top ten hold 0.1% to 0.15% of the sample.

This clonotype was obtained from a man aged 18-30 years in good health. The specimen sequenced was naive CD4+ T cells sorted from blood. The cell subset or site label, as the study defines it: CD45RA+ positively selected. The sequence links TRBV5-6 to TRBJ1-4; confidence is insufficient to name the D gene. The DNA sequence follows: TGTGCCAGCAGCTTTGTAAGCTCGGGAGAAAAACTGTTTTTT. It codes for CASSFVSSGEKLFF.